This T cell receptor beta chain was sequenced during a study of blood T cells in healthy people across ages. General study findings and limits: In older individuals, TCR beta diversity per million T cells was lower, falling roughly linearly with age.

In the case of this clonotype: Its cognate antigen is unknown.

It was with a sample-barcoded 5' primer and a J-beta primer mix that a second PCR of roughly 6 to 12 cycles was run. In TCRdb, the 5' RACE reads were re-called with MiXCR into one record per CDR3 protein. The table records under 800,000 distinct CDR3 sequences, roughly two fifths of them present only once. V lost 0 bases and J 3 bases, leaving 9 bases between the germline ends. The germline V gene has CDR1 LGHDT and CDR2 YNNKEL (reference sequence). This CDR3 contains 15 residues. At least 6.5 million PBMCs were isolated per sample. This sequence originates from a woman aged 60-75 years in good health. The rearrangement uses TRBV3-1 and TRBJ2-1; weak D call: TRBD1 (6 bases). Source material: blood. The CDR3 sequence is CASSQDTGNYNEQFF. Here the CDR3 DNA reads TGTGCCAGCAGCCAAGACACAGGGAACTACAATGAGCAGTTCTTC.